The entry below describes one T cell receptor beta chain. Its target is unknown. The record originates from a study of T cell responses to AZD1222 COVID-19 vaccine. Regarding the study as a whole: Donors, mostly white British, included more females; clonal diversity was possibly underestimated. The breadth and depth of Spike-specific TCRs increased once two AZD1222 doses had been given. Vaccine-associated CD4 TCRs spanned spike, dominant at 160-218 and 743-854.

The CDR3 has 14 amino acids. Per the germline V gene, CDR1 is LNHDA and CDR2 is SQIVND (reference sequence). V was cut by 0 bases and J by 4 bases, with 7 bases left in between. Profiled with immunoSEQ multiplex PCR; TCRdb holds only in-frame clones, not every one. The sample carries 75,000 to 90,000 clones, 70% to 90% recorded once. Sequencing used peripheral blood, obtained 28 days after the second AZD1222 dose. V is TRBV19 and J is TRBJ1-5; a weak D match, TRBD1 (5 bases). The TCR sequence derives from an adult who received the AZD1222 COVID-19 vaccine. CDR3 region: CASSIDGANQPQHF. The CDR3 coding sequence is TGTGCCAGTAGTATAGACGGGGCTAATCAGCCCCAGCATTTT.